This section outlines one T cell receptor (beta chain) sequence together with its context. Its antigen is undetermined. These data come from a study of long-term antiretroviral therapy in people with HIV. Overall study findings and caveats: Diversity increased after ART yet remained lower than in transplant donor controls.

V was cut by 0 bases and J by 2 bases, with 10 bases left in between. This CDR3 has 15 residues. CDR1 and CDR2 (germline): SGHRS, YFSETQ. Sequencing relied on immunoSEQ assay v3.0, run at survey level. Only in-frame clones appear in the TCRdb table, and some are missing; sequencing was by immunoSEQ multiplex PCR. The sample includes approximately 12,000 clones, about 89% of them seen just once. This clonotype was sampled from a woman aged 40 to 50 with HIV. V is TRBV5-1 and J is TRBJ2-3; D not resolved. Sequenced material: unsorted PBMCs, taken 0.2 years before starting antiretroviral therapy. The CDR3 DNA reads as TGCGCCAGCAGCTTGGTTGGCAGGAACACAGATACGCAGTATTTT. Its translation is CASSLVGRNTDTQYF.